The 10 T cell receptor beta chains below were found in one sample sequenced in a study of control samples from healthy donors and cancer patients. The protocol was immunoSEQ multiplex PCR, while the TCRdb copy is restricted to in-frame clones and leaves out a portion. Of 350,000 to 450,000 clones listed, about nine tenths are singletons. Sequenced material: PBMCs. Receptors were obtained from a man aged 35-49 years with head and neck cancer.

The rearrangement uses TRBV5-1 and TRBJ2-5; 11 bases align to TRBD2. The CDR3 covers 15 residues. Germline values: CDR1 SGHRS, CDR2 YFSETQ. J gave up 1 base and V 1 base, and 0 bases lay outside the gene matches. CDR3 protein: CASSLTSGGQETQYF. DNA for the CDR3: TGCGCCAGCAGCTTGACTAGCGGGGGCCAAGAGACCCAGTACTTC. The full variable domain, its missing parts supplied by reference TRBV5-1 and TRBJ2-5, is KAGVTQTPRYLIKTRGQQVTLSCSPISGHRSVSWYQQTPGQGLQFLFEYFSETQRNKGNFPGRFSGRQFSNSRSEMNVSTLELGDSALYLCASSLTSGGQETQYFGPGTRLLVL.

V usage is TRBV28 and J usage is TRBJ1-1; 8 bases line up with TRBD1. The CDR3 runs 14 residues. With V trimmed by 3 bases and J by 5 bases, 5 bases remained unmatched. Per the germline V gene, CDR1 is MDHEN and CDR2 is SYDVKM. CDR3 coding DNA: TGTGCCAGCAGTTTCCGGACAGGGAGGACTGAAGCTTTCTTT. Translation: CASSFRTGRTEAFF.

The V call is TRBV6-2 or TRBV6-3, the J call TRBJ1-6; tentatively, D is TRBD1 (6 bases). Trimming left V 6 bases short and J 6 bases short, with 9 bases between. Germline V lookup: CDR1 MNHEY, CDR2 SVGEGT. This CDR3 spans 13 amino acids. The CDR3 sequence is CASSGGGNSPLHF. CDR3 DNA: TGTGCCAGCAGCGGAGGGGGTAATTCACCCCTCCACTTT.

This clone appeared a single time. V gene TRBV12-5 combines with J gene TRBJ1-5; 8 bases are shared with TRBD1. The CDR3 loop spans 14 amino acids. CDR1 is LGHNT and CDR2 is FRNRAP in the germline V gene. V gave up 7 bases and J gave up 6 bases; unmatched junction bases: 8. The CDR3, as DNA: TGTGCTAGTGTTACAGGGGGGGGGAGTCAGCCCCAGCATTTT. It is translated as CASVTGGGSQPQHF.

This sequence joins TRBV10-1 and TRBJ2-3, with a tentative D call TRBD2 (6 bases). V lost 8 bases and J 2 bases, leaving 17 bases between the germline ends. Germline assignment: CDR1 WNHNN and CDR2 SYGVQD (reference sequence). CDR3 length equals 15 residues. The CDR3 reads CASSRRWGVTDTQYF. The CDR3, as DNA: TGCGCCAGCTCCAGGAGGTGGGGGGTCACAGATACGCAGTATTTT.

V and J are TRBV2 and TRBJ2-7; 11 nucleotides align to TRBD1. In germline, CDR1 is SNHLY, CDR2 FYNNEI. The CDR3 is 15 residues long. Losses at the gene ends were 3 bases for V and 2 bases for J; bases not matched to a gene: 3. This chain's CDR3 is CASSDWDRGTYEQYF. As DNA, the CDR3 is TGTGCCAGCAGTGATTGGGACAGGGGGACCTACGAGCAGTACTTC.

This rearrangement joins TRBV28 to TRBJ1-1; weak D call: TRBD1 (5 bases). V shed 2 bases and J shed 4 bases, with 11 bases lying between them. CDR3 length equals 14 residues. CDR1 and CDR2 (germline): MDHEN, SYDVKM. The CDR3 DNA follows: TGTGCCAGCAGTTTAGCAGGGAGAGTCACTGAAGCTTTCTTT. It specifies CASSLAGRVTEAFF.

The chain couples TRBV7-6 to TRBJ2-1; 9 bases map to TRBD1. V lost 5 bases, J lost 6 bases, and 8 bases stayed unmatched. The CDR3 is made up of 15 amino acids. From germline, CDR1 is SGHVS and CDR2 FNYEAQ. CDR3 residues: CASSAGQGSPNEQFF. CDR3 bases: TGTGCCAGCAGCGCCGGACAGGGGTCGCCCAATGAGCAGTTCTTC.

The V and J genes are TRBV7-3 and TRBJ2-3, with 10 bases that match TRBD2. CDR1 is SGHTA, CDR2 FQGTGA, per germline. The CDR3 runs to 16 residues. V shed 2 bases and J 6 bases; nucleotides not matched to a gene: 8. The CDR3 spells CASSLLASGGWDTQYF. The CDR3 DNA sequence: TGTGCCAGCAGCTTACTAGCTAGCGGGGGTTGGGATACGCAGTATTTT.

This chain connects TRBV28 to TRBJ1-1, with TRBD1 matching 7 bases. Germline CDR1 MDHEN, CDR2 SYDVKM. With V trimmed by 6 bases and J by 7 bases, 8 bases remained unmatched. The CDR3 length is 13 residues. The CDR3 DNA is TGTGCCAGCAGCCGCGGGACAGAATTTGAAGCTTTCTTT. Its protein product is CASSRGTEFEAFF.